These 27 T cell receptor beta chains originate from one sample sequenced in a study of blood T cell repertoires in COVID-19. Libraries were prepared by immunoSEQ multiplex PCR; TCRdb keeps only in-frame clonotypes and omits some of them. The data contain just over 650,000 clones, more than 80% of them singletons. Sequenced input: peripheral blood. The receptors were sampled from a woman aged 18-30 years with acute or convalescent COVID-19.

The V gene is TRBV19, the J gene TRBJ1-5; TRBD1 might be the D (5 bases). The V end was cut by 7 bases, the J end by 7 bases, with 14 bases between. The germline V gene encodes CDR1 LNHDA and CDR2 SQIVND (reference sequence). This CDR3 is built from 13 residues. CDR3 in DNA: TGTGCCAGTACCGACAGCAGGGTCCAGCCCCAGCATTTT. This encodes CASTDSRVQPQHF.

This sequence joins TRBV11-2 and TRBJ1-5; D gene ambiguous. This CDR3 is 15 amino acids long. Germline V gives CDR1 SGHAT, CDR2 FQNNGV. The ends were cut back, 0 bases at V and 2 bases at J, with 8 bases in the middle. In DNA form, the CDR3 reads TGTGCCAGCAGCTTAGATTACTCGGGCAATCAGCCCCAGCATTTT. As protein: CASSLDYSGNQPQHF.

This clone was detected once. The J gene is TRBJ1-1, the V gene TRBV4-2, with D possibly TRBD1 on 5 matching bases. Germline lookup yields CDR1 LGHNA and CDR2 YNFKEQ. Trimming shortened V by 0 bases and J by 7 bases, and 21 bases separated the two germline ends. CDR3 length: 17 residues. The CDR3 loop reads CASSQELFGRAAGEAFF. In DNA form, the CDR3 reads TGTGCCAGCAGCCAAGAATTGTTTGGCAGGGCAGCCGGTGAAGCTTTCTTT.

The chain has TRBV7-3 and TRBJ1-1; D gene unclear. The V end was cut by 4 bases, the J end by 8 bases, with 11 bases between. This CDR3 is built from 12 residues. The V gene's germline CDR1 is SGHTA and CDR2 FQGTGA. The CDR3 sequence: CASSSPGREAFF. CDR3 bases: TGTGCCAGCAGCTCTCCAGGAAGAGAAGCTTTCTTT.

CDR3 nucleotides: TGTGCCAGCAGCTTGAAACAGCACTCTGGAAACACCATATATTTT. Protein sequence: CASSLKQHSGNTIYF. The chain combines TRBV5-5 with TRBJ1-3; D gene ambiguous. Trimming cost V 1 base and J 0 bases, with 8 bases left between them. Germline CDR1 is SGHKS and CDR2 is YYEKEE (reference sequence). This CDR3 contains 15 residues.

The chain combines TRBV19 with TRBJ2-7, with D perhaps matching TRBD1 (5 bases). CDR1 and CDR2 from the germline V gene are LNHDA and SQIVND (reference sequence). Trimming shortened V by 0 bases and J by 2 bases, and 8 bases separated the two germline ends. The CDR3 runs 14 residues. The CDR3, as DNA: TGTGCCAGTAGTATAGATCCAGGGACCTACGAGCAGTACTTC. The encoded protein is CASSIDPGTYEQYF.

The V and J genes are TRBV9 and TRBJ1-2; tentatively, D is TRBD1 (6 bases). This CDR3 has 11 amino acids. Trimming took 7 bases from V and 7 from J, leaving 11 bases between them. Germline lookup yields CDR1 SGDLS and CDR2 YYNGEE. The CDR3 region is CASQGGGGYTF. The CDR3 DNA is TGTGCCAGCCAAGGGGGGGGTGGCTACACCTTC.

The chain carries TRBV7-8 and TRBJ1-2; 11 nucleotides align to TRBD1. Trimming took 3 bases from V and 5 from J; bases not matched to a gene: 8. Germline V gene data show CDR1 as SGHVS and CDR2 as FQNEAQ. CDR3 size: 16 residues. The CDR3 coding sequence is TGTGCCAGCAGCTTCGGACAGGGGGCGCCGTGGTATGGCTACACCTTC. Its protein is CASSFGQGAPWYGYTF.

The sample holds one count of this clone. The chain joins TRBV21-1 to TRBJ1-1; TRBD1, the table's D call, lacks a check against the DNA. TRBV21-1 is designated a pseudogene. CDR3 length: 17 amino acids. The CDR3 loop reads CASSKPSWGQLNTEAFF. The CDR3, as DNA: TGTGCCAGCAGCAAACCCTCGTGGGGACAGTTGAACACTGAAGCTTTCTTT.

J is TRBJ2-3 and V is TRBV6-4; 14 bases match TRBD2. CDR3 length: 16 amino acids. The V and J ends lost 3 bases and 3 bases, in that order; junction bases with no gene match: 2. Germline-derived CDR1 and CDR2 are MRHNA and SNTAGT. The CDR3: CASSETSGGATDTQYF. CDR3 DNA: TGTGCCAGCAGTGAGACTAGCGGGGGGGCAACAGATACGCAGTATTTT.

The chain carries TRBV28 and TRBJ1-5; possible D gene TRBD1, 6 bases. The ends were cut back, 5 bases at V and 5 bases at J, with 13 bases in the middle. Germline V gene lookup returns CDR1 MDHEN and CDR2 SYDVKM. CDR3 length equals 14 residues. CDR3 amino acids: CASSEIGGYQPQHF. CDR3 coding DNA: TGTGCCAGCAGTGAAATAGGGGGTTATCAGCCCCAGCATTTT.

The chain uses TRBV24-1 and TRBJ2-7; D is unresolved. This CDR3 is 12 amino acids long. The V gene's germline CDR1 is KGHDR and CDR2 SFDVKD. The germline V and J ends were trimmed by 4 bases and 3 bases, with 6 bases remaining between them. CDR3 nucleotide sequence: TGTGCCACCAGTGACCGTCTCTACGAGCAGTACTTC. Its translation is CATSDRLYEQYF.

The rearrangement joins TRBV19 to TRBJ1-5; TRBD1 agrees at 9 bases. This CDR3 is 14 amino acids long. Per the germline V gene, CDR1 is LNHDA and CDR2 is SQIVND (reference sequence). J lost 7 bases, V lost 3 bases, and 4 bases had no gene match. CDR3 DNA sequence: TGTGCCAGTAGTATGGGACAGGGCGGGCAGCCCCAGCATTTT. This gives the protein CASSMGQGGQPQHF.

The rearrangement joins TRBV5-1 to TRBJ2-1; 9 positions agree with TRBD2. The CDR3 has 17 residues. CDR1 is SGHRS and CDR2 is YFSETQ in the germline V gene. The ends lost 2 bases at V and 0 bases at J; junction bases unmatched: 6. The CDR3 is CASSFPLSGGSYNEQFF. The CDR3 DNA is TGCGCCAGCAGCTTCCCTCTTAGCGGGGGCTCCTACAATGAGCAGTTCTTC. Complete variable domain (other parts from reference TRBV5-1 and TRBJ2-1): KAGVTQTPRYLIKTRGQQVTLSCSPISGHRSVSWYQQTPGQGLQFLFEYFSETQRNKGNFPGRFSGRQFSNSRSEMNVSTLELGDSALYLCASSFPLSGGSYNEQFFGPGTRLTVL.

The chain employs TRBV3-1 (or the pseudogene TRBV3-2) and TRBJ1-3; D gene unclear. The germline CDR1 and CDR2 sequences are LGHDT and YNNKEL (reference sequence). V was trimmed by 1 base and J by 2 bases, leaving 6 bases between them. This CDR3 is built from 14 residues. In nucleotides, the CDR3 is TGTGCCAGCAGCCAAGCGAGAGCTGGAAACACCATATATTTT. This codes for CASSQARAGNTIYF.

This chain's CDR3 is CASIPTWGEGAGGGTEAFF. In DNA, the CDR3 is TGTGCCAGTATCCCAACCTGGGGGGAGGGAGCCGGGGGAGGCACTGAAGCTTTCTTT. The chain carries TRBV19 and TRBJ1-1, with D maybe TRBD1 (5 bases). In germline, CDR1 is LNHDA, CDR2 SQIVND (reference sequence). V lost 7 bases and J lost 4, with 31 bases in between. The CDR3 is made up of 19 amino acids.

The chain couples TRBV21-1 to TRBJ1-5; the D call TRBD1 from the table was never checked on the DNA. TRBV21-1 is classified as a pseudogene. The CDR3 runs 15 residues. The CDR3 reads CASSKGGPLYQPQHF. CDR3 DNA: TGTGCCAGCAGCAAAGGTGGCCCCCTTTATCAGCCCCAGCATTTT.

This sequence joins TRBV6-4 and TRBJ1-2; perhaps TRBD1 as D (6 bases). Germline V gene data show CDR1 as MRHNA and CDR2 as SNTAGT. The CDR3 has 14 residues. Trimming cost V 5 bases and J 9 bases, with 19 bases left between them. CDR3 sequence: CASSPKRDRYRYTF. The CDR3 nucleotides are TGTGCCAGCAGTCCCAAGCGTGACAGGTATCGCTACACCTTC.

The V call is TRBV6-2 or TRBV6-3, the J call TRBJ1-2; 10 bases agree with TRBD1. Germline V gene lookup returns CDR1 MNHEY and CDR2 SVGEGT. V lost 6 bases and J lost 7; bases outside the gene matches: 5. The CDR3 loop spans 13 amino acids. This CDR3 is CASSSDRGVGYTF. CDR3 in DNA: TGTGCCAGCAGCTCGGACAGGGGGGTTGGCTACACCTTC.

This clone has only one observation. This rearrangement joins TRBV7-3 to TRBJ1-1, with a weak D call TRBD1 (6 bases). CDR1 and CDR2 (germline): SGHTA, FQGTGA. This CDR3 contains 16 residues. Between the trimmed V and J ends, which lost 4 bases and 1 base, there was a span of 16 bases. CDR3 bases: TGTGCCAGCAGCTCGCAACCACAGGGTTCGAACACTGAAGCTTTCTTT. This codes for CASSSQPQGSNTEAFF.

The chain recombines TRBV6-5 with TRBJ1-2; D is undetermined. V dropped 11 bases and J dropped 7 bases, with 11 bases sitting between them. The CDR3 is made up of 10 amino acids. CDR1 and CDR2 from the germline V gene are MNHEY and SVGAGI. The CDR3 sequence is CACGISGYTF. As DNA, the CDR3 is TGTGCCTGCGGCATCAGTGGCTACACCTTC.

The chain links TRBV20-1 to TRBJ1-1; TRBD1 agrees at 7 bases. Germline V gene data show CDR1 as DFQATT and CDR2 as SNEGSKA (reference sequence). The CDR3 contains 18 residues. Unmatched junction bases numbered 21, after V lost 5 bases and J lost 3 bases. CDR3 sequence (DNA): TGCAGTGCTCGTGGAACACAGGGGTTTTCTATCGTCGACACTGAAGCTTTCTTT. Its translation: CSARGTQGFSIVDTEAFF.

The genes are TRBV4-2 and TRBJ2-1, with TRBD2 identical over 7 bases. V lost 4 bases, J lost 0 bases, and 6 bases stayed unmatched. The CDR3 is made up of 16 amino acids. In germline, CDR1 is LGHNA, CDR2 YNFKEQ. CDR3 nucleotides: TGTGCCAGCAGCCGCGGAAGCGGGGCCTCCTACAATGAGCAGTTCTTC. Amino acids: CASSRGSGASYNEQFF.

The J gene is TRBJ1-1, the V gene TRBV20-1; D is ambiguous. The CDR3 consists of 11 residues. Deletions cut 5 bases from V and 4 bases from J, with 8 bases between. Germline values: CDR1 DFQATT, CDR2 SNEGSKA (reference sequence). The CDR3 reads CSAGRLTEAFF. Written as DNA, the CDR3 is TGCAGTGCTGGCAGGCTCACTGAAGCTTTCTTT.

The genes are TRBV28 and TRBJ1-6, with D maybe TRBD1 (5 bases). The length of the CDR3 is 14 residues. Germline CDR1 and CDR2: MDHEN and SYDVKM. V shed 2 bases and J shed 9 bases, with 11 bases lying between them. The CDR3 DNA follows: TGTGCCAGCAGTTTAGGTAGGGGTACTTCACCCCTCCACTTT. Translation: CASSLGRGTSPLHF.

V usage is TRBV4-3 and J usage is TRBJ1-1; D is unresolved. V was pared by 0 bases and J by 0 bases, with 8 bases between. The germline V gene has CDR1 LGHNA and CDR2 YSLEER. The CDR3 totals 15 residues. CDR3 protein: CASSQDGGVNTEAFF. In DNA form, the CDR3 reads TGCGCCAGCAGCCAAGATGGCGGAGTGAACACTGAAGCTTTCTTT.

The chain recombines TRBV6-4 with TRBJ1-2, with 8 bases fitting TRBD1. The V segment lost 5 bases and the J segment 9 bases; nucleotides outside the gene matches: 8. CDR3 length: 13 residues. Germline CDR1 reads MRHNA; CDR2 reads SNTAGT. This CDR3 reads CASSSTGASSYTF. In DNA form, the CDR3 reads TGTGCCAGCAGTTCGACAGGGGCCTCTAGCTACACCTTC.